A single sample is the source of the 23 T cell receptor beta chains below, sequenced in a study of T cells expressing NK-cell markers (dated by TCRdb to 2020 to 2021). Library preparation used 5' RACE. Sequencing used an Illumina HiSeq 2000. After TCRdb reprocessed the reads, each CDR3 protein sequence was kept as one row, without DNA. This sample's table has entries for about 410,000 distinct CDR3 sequences. About 10% of the sample belongs to the ten largest clones. The sequencing sample was made of blood T cells: a sorted CD56 or NKG2C T cell subset, CD4+ or CD8+ T cells, or bulk PBMC T cells (not recorded which). The receptors derive from a woman between 50 and 59 years old in good health. Donor details come from another sample of the same person, matched by shared clones.

The chain has TRBV5-1 and TRBJ2-2; the TCRdb call, TRBD1, lacks DNA for checking. Germline V gene sequence: CDR1 SGHRS, CDR2 YFSETQ. CDR3 length: 15 amino acids. CDR3 in amino acids: CASGAGTVNTGELFF. The whole variable domain, remainder taken from reference TRBV5-1 and TRBJ2-2, is KAGVTQTPRYLIKTRGQQVTLSCSPISGHRSVSWYQQTPGQGLQFLFEYFSETQRNKGNFPGRFSGRQFSNSRSEMNVSTLELGDSALYLCASGAGTVNTGELFFGEGSRLTVL.

The chain uses TRBV21-1 and TRBJ2-1. TRBV21-1 is a pseudogene segment. The CDR3 extends over 15 amino acids. The CDR3 loop reads CASIQRVELANEQFF.

The rearrangement uses TRBV4-2 and TRBJ2-5; as DNA is missing, the TRBD1 call by TCRdb cannot be tested. CDR1 LGHNA and CDR2 YNFKEQ come from the germline V gene. CDR3 length: 16 amino acids. CDR3 protein: CASSQVVRGSQETQYF.

The V call is TRBV6-4, the J call TRBJ1-2; as DNA is missing, the TRBD1 call by TCRdb cannot be tested. This CDR3 has 12 residues. In germline, CDR1 is MRHNA, CDR2 SNTAGT. The chain's CDR3 is CASSGADYGYTF.

The chain links TRBV29-1 to TRBJ2-7. CDR1 and CDR2 from the germline V gene are SQVTM and ANQGSEA. This CDR3 comprises 12 residues. CDR3: CSVEATNYEQYF.

This chain uses TRBV5-1 with TRBJ1-2. CDR3 length: 12 residues. Per the germline V gene, CDR1 is SGHRS and CDR2 is YFSETQ. The CDR3: CASSPGLYGYTF.

V and J are TRBV20-1 and TRBJ2-5; TCRdb designates TRBD2, a call that cannot be tested without DNA. This CDR3 is 13 amino acids long. CDR1 and CDR2 (germline): DFQATT, SNEGSKA (reference sequence). The CDR3 loop reads CSASGRARGTQYF.

The chain recombines TRBV12-3 or TRBV12-4 with TRBJ1-2; the D call from TCRdb, TRBD1, cannot be confirmed without DNA. CDR3 length equals 13 residues. CDR3 region: CASSLNRGKGYTF.

The CDR3 region is CASSLGVLAGAYNEQFF. J is TRBJ2-1 and V is TRBV5-1; TCRdb's D gene call, TRBD2, goes unchecked for lack of DNA. CDR1 SGHRS and CDR2 YFSETQ come from the germline V gene. The CDR3 runs to 17 residues.

The gene calls are TRBV12-3 or TRBV12-4 and TRBJ1-1. The CDR3 consists of 14 residues. CDR3 amino acids: CASSNTGRNTEAFF.

V and J are TRBV29-1 and TRBJ2-1; TCRdb's D gene call, TRBD1, goes unchecked for lack of DNA. The CDR3 spans 17 residues. Per the germline V gene, CDR1 is SQVTM and CDR2 is ANQGSEA. CDR3 amino acids: CSVERSAKDRVNNEQFF.

The chain employs TRBV7-2 and TRBJ2-3; the TCRdb D gene call, TRBD2, has no DNA to confirm it. The germline CDR1 and CDR2 sequences are SGHTA and FQGNSA. The CDR3 is 15 residues long. The CDR3 reads CASSLERTGLDTQYF.

The chain couples TRBV11-2 to TRBJ2-1; without DNA, the TCRdb call of TRBD1 cannot be checked. CDR3 size: 16 residues. CDR1 is SGHAT, CDR2 FQNNGV, per germline. CDR3 in amino acids: CASRSPRGRYYNEQFF.

The chain couples TRBV10-3 to TRBJ1-2; no DNA is available, so the TRBD1 call from TCRdb remains unchecked. This CDR3 region has 15 residues. The germline gives CDR1 ENHRY, CDR2 SYGVKD. This chain's CDR3 is CAISDPQGLDYGYTF.

V gene TRBV5-1 combines with J gene TRBJ1-2; TCRdb lists TRBD1, though no DNA is available to test this call. This CDR3 is built from 15 residues. The germline V gene encodes CDR1 SGHRS and CDR2 YFSETQ. The CDR3 reads CASSWGDRTVYGYTF.

This rearrangement joins TRBV24-1 to TRBJ2-3; TCRdb returns TRBD1, unconfirmable since there is no DNA. Germline V lookup: CDR1 KGHDR, CDR2 SFDVKD. The CDR3 loop spans 15 amino acids. This chain's CDR3 is CATSAPGVSTDTQYF.

V gene TRBV2 combines with J gene TRBJ2-1; as DNA is missing, the TRBD1 call by TCRdb cannot be tested. The length of the CDR3 is 14 residues. Germline CDR1 and CDR2: SNHLY and FYNNEI. The CDR3 here is CASSVAGRGNEQFF.

The rearrangement joins TRBV5-1 to TRBJ2-3; TCRdb proposes TRBD1, but this gene call is untestable without DNA. CDR3 size: 15 residues. CDR1 is SGHRS and CDR2 is YFSETQ in the germline V gene. The CDR3 loop is CASSFGTDRTDTQYF.

The chain recombines TRBV2 with TRBJ2-3; there is no DNA to check the TCRdb D call of TRBD2. The length of the CDR3 is 19 residues. Germline CDR1 is SNHLY and CDR2 is FYNNEI. CDR3: CASSDTSGREYSSTDTQYF.

The V gene is TRBV27, the J gene TRBJ1-2; the D call from TCRdb, TRBD1, cannot be confirmed without DNA. This CDR3 is 14 amino acids long. Germline CDR1 and CDR2: MNHEY and SMNVEV (reference sequence). This CDR3 reads CASSFSGGGNGYTF.

This chain connects TRBV5-1 to TRBJ1-2. This CDR3 has 14 residues. The germline gives CDR1 SGHRS, CDR2 YFSETQ. The chain's CDR3 is CASSFSGEGLGYTF.

This CDR3 is CASSLQLQESSYNSPLHF. The rearrangement uses TRBV7-2 and TRBJ1-6. The germline CDR1 and CDR2 sequences are SGHTA and FQGNSA. The CDR3 has 18 amino acids.

The genes are TRBV5-1 and TRBJ1-1; TCRdb outputs TRBD1, but without DNA this stays unchecked. The germline V gene has CDR1 SGHRS and CDR2 YFSETQ. The CDR3 has 13 amino acids. The chain's CDR3 is CASSFTGYTEAFF. Full variable domain (remainder filled in from reference TRBV5-1 and TRBJ1-1): KAGVTQTPRYLIKTRGQQVTLSCSPISGHRSVSWYQQTPGQGLQFLFEYFSETQRNKGNFPGRFSGRQFSNSRSEMNVSTLELGDSALYLCASSFTGYTEAFFGQGTRLTVV.